Presented here are 24 T cell receptor beta chains from one specimen sequenced in a study of metastatic and nonmetastatic thyroid tumors. TCRdb called clones again from the PCR reads with MiXCR. In the table there are roughly 35,000 clones, approximately 40% of which are singletons. All patients reached thyroid surgery having received no treatment beforehand. Material for sequencing was tumor tissue. The receptors here all came from a female donor with papillary thyroid cancer or a benign thyroid nodule (not recorded which). Some clones in this sample may be carry-over from other donors' samples.

The chain uses TRBV12-3 or TRBV12-4 and TRBJ1-2, with 7 bases aligning to TRBD1. Germline trimming cut 6 bases from V and 3 bases from J; bases unmatched to any gene: 13. The CDR3 is made up of 16 amino acids. CDR3 amino acids: CASSKAEQGRDYGYTF. The CDR3 DNA sequence: TGTGCCAGCAGCAAGGCCGAACAGGGGAGGGACTATGGCTACACCTTC.

To note about this clone: A junction boundary mismatches the germline segment, possibly from a read error. The chain recombines TRBV6-1 with TRBJ2-6; D may match TRBD1 or TRBD2 (6 bases each). Germline V gives CDR1 MNHNS, CDR2 SASEGT. The CDR3 length is 16 residues. The CDR3 reads CANSGGGLSGANVLTF. CDR3 bases: TGTGCCAACAGTGGAGGGGGACTTTCTGGGGCCAACGTCCTGACTTTC.

This clone was picked up a small number of times. V and J are TRBV27 and TRBJ2-7; 8 positions match TRBD1. The CDR3 extends over 14 amino acids. Germline loops: CDR1 MNHEY, CDR2 SMNVEV (reference sequence). Trimming removed 6 bases from V and 9 bases from J; junction bases left unmatched: 13. This chain's CDR3 is CASSPRGQEDGQYF. The CDR3 region has the DNA TGTGCCAGCAGCCCTAGGGGACAGGAGGATGGGCAGTACTTC.

The rearrangement uses TRBV6-1 and TRBJ2-7; D possibly corresponds to TRBD1 (5 bases). With 0 bases removed from V and 7 bases from J, the gap between germline ends came to 19 bases. This CDR3 comprises 16 residues. Germline V lookup: CDR1 MNHNS, CDR2 SASEGT. The CDR3 protein is CASSEAPGFSAGEQYF. The CDR3 DNA sequence: TGTGCCAGCAGTGAAGCACCAGGGTTCTCGGCTGGGGAGCAGTACTTC.

This sequence joins TRBV12-3 or TRBV12-4 and TRBJ2-6, with D unresolved. The CDR3 is 13 residues long. V was cut by 7 bases and J by 3 bases, with 7 bases left in between. Here the CDR3 reads CASIFDGANVLTF. The CDR3 DNA is TGTGCCAGCATCTTTGATGGGGCCAACGTCCTGACTTTC.

The V call is TRBV6-1, the J call TRBJ1-5; D is ambiguous. The CDR3 is made up of 15 amino acids. The ends were cut back, 7 bases at V and 3 bases at J, with 16 bases in the middle. Germline CDR1 reads MNHNS; CDR2 reads SASEGT. DNA for the CDR3: TGTGCCAGCACCTTTCTTTTAGCGGACAATCAGCCCCAGCATTTT. Translation gives CASTFLLADNQPQHF.

This chain joins TRBV12-3 or TRBV12-4 and TRBJ2-1, with D possibly matching TRBD1 (6 bases). This CDR3 has 12 residues. The V gene lost 8 bases and the J gene lost 8 bases, with 13 bases spanning the gap. Written as DNA, the CDR3 is TGTGCCAGCGGGTATAGGGGGTATGAGCAGTTCTTC. Its protein is CASGYRGYEQFF.

V and J are TRBV6-1 and TRBJ2-7, with D possibly being TRBD2 (6 bases). The length of the CDR3 is 13 residues. Trimming took 6 bases from V and 6 from J, leaving 15 bases between them. From germline, CDR1 is MNHNS and CDR2 SASEGT. The CDR3 DNA sequence: TGTGCCAGCAGCCGACTAGGCGGCGGCGAGCAGTACTTC. The encoded protein is CASSRLGGGEQYF.

The V gene is TRBV30, the J gene TRBJ2-7, with 9 bases identical to TRBD1. The CDR3 consists of 12 residues. Trimming removed 3 bases from V and 4 bases from J; junction bases left unmatched: 1. Germline assignment: CDR1 GTSNPN and CDR2 SVGIG (reference sequence). CDR3 in amino acids: CAWRDRGYEQYF. The CDR3 DNA reads as TGTGCCTGGAGGGACAGGGGATACGAGCAGTACTTC. The full variable domain, its missing parts supplied by reference TRBV30 and TRBJ2-7, is SQTIHQWPATLVQPVGSPLSLECTVEGTSNPNLYWYRQAAGRGLQLLFYSVGIGQISSEVPQNLSASRPQDRQFILSSKKLLLSDSGFYLCAWRDRGYEQYFGPGTRLTVT.

The chain links TRBV20-1 to TRBJ2-3; TRBD1 matches at 7 bases. The CDR3 totals 15 residues. Germline CDR1 reads DFQATT; CDR2 reads SNEGSKA (reference sequence). The V segment lost 1 base and the J segment 0 bases; nucleotides outside the gene matches: 4. The chain's CDR3 is CSARAGTASTDTQYF. DNA of the CDR3: TGCAGTGCTAGAGCCGGGACAGCTAGCACAGATACGCAGTATTTT.

This clone was picked up a small number of times. The chain carries TRBV11-1 and TRBJ1-2; no definite D call. Trimming removed 6 bases at V and 2 bases at J, with 10 bases between. CDR1 is SGHAT and CDR2 is FQDESV in the germline V gene (reference sequence). The CDR3 runs 13 residues. The CDR3 sequence is CASSPGRNYGYTF. CDR3 DNA: TGTGCCAGCAGTCCCGGCCGGAACTATGGCTACACCTTC.

V gene TRBV11-3 combines with J gene TRBJ1-1; D remains unclear. Trimming removed 1 base at V and 6 bases at J, with 3 bases between. The V gene's germline CDR1 is SGHNT and CDR2 YENEEA. The CDR3 has 11 amino acids. The CDR3 sequence: CASSLGPEAFF. The CDR3 nucleotides read TGTGCCAGCAGCTTAGGACCTGAAGCTTTCTTT.

As to this clone: At one of its ends the junction is not consistent with the germline gene, which may arise from a read error. The V and J genes are TRBV15 and TRBJ1-3; no definite D call. The germline gives CDR1 LNHNV, CDR2 YYDKDF (reference sequence). The CDR3 has 15 amino acids. This chain's CDR3 is CATSRDPNSGNTMYF. CDR3 DNA: TGTGCCACCAGCAGGGACCCCAACTCTGGAAACACCATGTATTTT.

This chain connects TRBV28 to TRBJ2-7; a weak D match, TRBD2 (6 bases). The germline V gene has CDR1 MDHEN and CDR2 SYDVKM. CDR3 size: 13 residues. This CDR3 reads CAAPVRRVYEQYF. In nucleotides, the CDR3 is TGTGCGGCTCCGGTCCGGAGGGTCTACGAGCAGTACTTC.

This clone has more than one count but fewer than ten. The chain joins TRBV28 to TRBJ1-2; 8 nucleotides agree with TRBD1. The V segment lost 7 bases and the J segment 3 bases; nucleotides outside the gene matches: 7. Germline-derived CDR1 and CDR2 are MDHEN and SYDVKM. The CDR3 sequence is 14 residues long. CDR3 in DNA: TGTGCCAGCAAGGGGGACAGGACTTACTATGGCTACACCTTC. Translated: CASKGDRTYYGYTF.

This clone was recorded a few times. This CDR3 reads CASSIAFLDGYGYTF. The CDR3 coding sequence is TGTGCCAGTAGTATAGCTTTTCTCGACGGTTATGGCTACACCTTC. The V and J genes are TRBV19 and TRBJ1-2; D is uncertain. Germline V gene sequence: CDR1 LNHDA, CDR2 SQIVND (reference sequence). V was clipped by 1 base and J by 5 bases, with 14 bases between them. There are 15 residues in the CDR3. The variable domain in full, with the rest retrieved from reference TRBV19 and TRBJ1-2, is DGGITQSPKYLFRKEGQNVTLSCEQNLNHDAMYWYRQDPGQGLRLIYYSQIVNDFQKGDIAEGYSVSREKKESFPLTVTSAQKNPTAFYLCASSIAFLDGYGYTFGSGTRLTVV.

This clone was found a few times. This chain links TRBV12-3 or TRBV12-4 with TRBJ1-1; 9 bases align to TRBD1. V was pared by 6 bases and J by 4 bases, with 9 bases of the junction left unmatched. The CDR3 is 15 amino acids. In DNA form, the CDR3 reads TGTGCCAGCAGACGGAACGGACAGGGGAGCACTGAAGCTTTCTTT. This codes for CASRRNGQGSTEAFF.

The V and J genes are TRBV7-9 and TRBJ1-1, with D possibly TRBD1 on 5 matching bases. The length of the CDR3 is 14 residues. The germline V gene encodes CDR1 SEHNR and CDR2 FQNEAQ (reference sequence). The ends were cut back, 5 bases at V and 1 base at J, with 11 bases in the middle. The CDR3 bases are TGTGCCAGCAGCCCTAAAGGGGCGAACACTGAAGCTTTCTTT. Translating gives CASSPKGANTEAFF.

The chain uses TRBV6-2 or TRBV6-3 and TRBJ2-2; D gene unclear. Per germline, CDR1 MNHEY and CDR2 SVGEGT. The CDR3 has 15 amino acids. Trimming left V 0 bases short and J 0 bases short, with 5 bases between. CDR3 amino acids: CASSYSGANTGELFF. The DNA of the CDR3 is TGTGCCAGCAGTTACTCAGGAGCGAACACCGGGGAGCTGTTTTTT.

V and J are TRBV20-1 and TRBJ2-7, with a tentative D call TRBD2 (6 bases). The V gene lost 5 bases and the J gene lost 3 bases, with 14 bases spanning the gap. The germline CDR1 and CDR2 sequences are DFQATT and SNEGSKA (reference sequence). The CDR3 is 13 residues long. The CDR3 DNA reads as TGCAGTGCTCGAGGGAGGAAGTTCTACGAGCAGTACTTC. Its protein is CSARGRKFYEQYF.

This clone was counted between two and nine times. This chain joins TRBV6-1 and TRBJ1-6; D is undetermined. The germline V gene encodes CDR1 MNHNS and CDR2 SASEGT. The V gene lost 2 bases and the J gene lost 7 bases, with 12 bases spanning the gap. This CDR3 comprises 15 residues. The CDR3 loop is CASSEWQVINSPLHF. The CDR3 nucleotides read TGTGCCAGCAGTGAATGGCAGGTGATAAATTCACCCCTCCACTTT.

The rearrangement links TRBV5-4 to TRBJ1-3, with D perhaps matching TRBD1 (5 bases). Trimming took 4 bases from V and 8 from J, leaving 22 bases between them. Germline loops: CDR1 SGHNT, CDR2 YYREEE (reference sequence). The CDR3 extends over 16 amino acids. The CDR3 spells CASSPLVDSSGDTIYF. CDR3 nucleotides: TGTGCCAGCAGCCCGCTGGTCGACAGCTCGGGGGACACCATATATTTT. The full variable domain, in which reference TRBV5-4 and TRBJ1-3 provide the parts outside the CDR3, is ETGVTQSPTHLIKTRGQQVTLRCSSQSGHNTVSWYQQALGQGPQFIFQYYREEENGRGNFPPRFSGLQFPNYSSELNVNALELDDSALYLCASSPLVDSSGDTIYFGEGSWLTVV.

V is TRBV12-3 or TRBV12-4 and J is TRBJ2-5, with D tentatively TRBD2 (7 bases). The CDR3 runs to 15 residues. V lost 5 bases and J 1 base, leaving 14 bases between the germline ends. In DNA, the CDR3 is TGTGCCAGCAGTATCCCCGGGGGGCCCCAAGAGACCCAGTACTTC. It codes for CASSIPGGPQETQYF.

The chain has TRBV6-5 and TRBJ2-1, with D perhaps matching TRBD1 (6 bases). Germline lookup yields CDR1 MNHEY and CDR2 SVGAGI. Trimming pared 10 bases from V and 9 bases from J, leaving 19 bases between. The CDR3 runs to 13 residues. CDR3 sequence reads: CAIRYSGEIEQFF. CDR3 DNA sequence: TGTGCCATCAGATACTCAGGGGAGATTGAGCAGTTCTTC.